The sequence of this T cell receptor beta chain was determined in a study of blood T cell repertoires in COVID-19. Only in-frame clones appear in the TCRdb table, and some are missing; sequencing was by immunoSEQ multiplex PCR. The sample has hundreds of thousands of clones, around nine tenths seen once. The CDR3 runs to 14 residues. Germline V gives CDR1 SGHTA, CDR2 FQGNSA. Trimming at V came to 5 bases and at J to 3 bases, leaving 5 bases not matched to a gene. The chain is built from TRBV7-2 and TRBJ2-7; 9 bases map to TRBD2. Sequencing was carried out using PBMCs or T cells enriched from blood (not recorded which). The receptor was isolated from a woman aged 18-35 years with acute COVID-19. The CDR3 DNA is TGTGCCAGCAGCCTAAGCGGGGGGCACTACGAGCAGTACTTC. It is translated as CASSLSGGHYEQYF.